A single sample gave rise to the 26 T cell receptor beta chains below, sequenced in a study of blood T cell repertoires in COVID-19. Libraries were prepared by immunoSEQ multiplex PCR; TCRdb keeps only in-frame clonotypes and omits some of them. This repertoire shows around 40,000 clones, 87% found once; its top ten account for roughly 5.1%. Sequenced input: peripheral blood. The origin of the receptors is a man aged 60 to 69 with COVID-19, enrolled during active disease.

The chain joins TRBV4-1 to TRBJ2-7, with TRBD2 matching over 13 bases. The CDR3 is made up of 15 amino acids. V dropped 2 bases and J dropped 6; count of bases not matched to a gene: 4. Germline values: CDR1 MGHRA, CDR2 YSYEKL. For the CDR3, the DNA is TGCGCCAGCAGCCAATCACTAGCGGGAGGGAGCGAGCAGTACTTC. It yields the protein CASSQSLAGGSEQYF.

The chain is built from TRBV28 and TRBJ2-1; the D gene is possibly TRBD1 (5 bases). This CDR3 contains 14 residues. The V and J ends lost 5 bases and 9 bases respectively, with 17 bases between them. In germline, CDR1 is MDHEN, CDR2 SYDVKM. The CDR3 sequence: CASSVGQDRGEQFF. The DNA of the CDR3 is TGTGCCAGCAGTGTCGGACAAGACCGTGGTGAGCAGTTCTTC.

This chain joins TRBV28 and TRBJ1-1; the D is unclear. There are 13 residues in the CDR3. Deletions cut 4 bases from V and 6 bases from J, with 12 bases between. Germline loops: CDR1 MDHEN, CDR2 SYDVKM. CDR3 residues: CASSSGVGAEAFF. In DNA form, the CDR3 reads TGTGCCAGCAGTTCCGGGGTAGGAGCTGAAGCTTTCTTT.

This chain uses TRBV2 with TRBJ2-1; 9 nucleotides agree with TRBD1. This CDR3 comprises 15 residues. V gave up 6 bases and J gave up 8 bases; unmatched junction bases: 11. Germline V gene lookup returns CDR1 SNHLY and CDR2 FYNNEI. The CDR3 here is CASRAGTGNFDEQFF. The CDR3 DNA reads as TGTGCCAGCAGAGCCGGGACAGGGAATTTCGATGAGCAGTTCTTC.

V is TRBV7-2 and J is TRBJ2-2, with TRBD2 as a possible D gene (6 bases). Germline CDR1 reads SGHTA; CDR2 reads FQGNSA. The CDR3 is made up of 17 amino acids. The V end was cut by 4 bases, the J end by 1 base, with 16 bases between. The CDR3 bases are TGTGCCAGCAGCTCCCATCCGGTGGGGGGGAACACCGGGGAGCTGTTTTTT. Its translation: CASSSHPVGGNTGELFF.

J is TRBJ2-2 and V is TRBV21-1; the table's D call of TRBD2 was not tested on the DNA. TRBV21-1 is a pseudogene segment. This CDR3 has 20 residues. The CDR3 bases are TGTGCCAGCAGCAAAACGGCGACTAGCGGGAGGACCCCGAACACCGGGGAGCTGTTTTTT. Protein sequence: CASSKTATSGRTPNTGELFF.

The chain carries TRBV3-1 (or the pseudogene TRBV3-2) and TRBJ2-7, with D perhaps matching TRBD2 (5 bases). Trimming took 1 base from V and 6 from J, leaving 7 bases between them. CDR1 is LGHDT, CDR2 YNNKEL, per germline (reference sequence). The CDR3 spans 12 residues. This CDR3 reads CASSQARGEQYF. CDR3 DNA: TGTGCCAGCAGCCAAGCCCGGGGCGAGCAGTACTTC.

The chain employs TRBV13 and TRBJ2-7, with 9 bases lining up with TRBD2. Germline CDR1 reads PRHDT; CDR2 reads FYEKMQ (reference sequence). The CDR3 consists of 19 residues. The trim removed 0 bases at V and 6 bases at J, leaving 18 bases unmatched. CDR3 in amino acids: CASSLGSVAGDPYPREQYF. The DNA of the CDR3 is TGTGCCAGCAGCTTAGGATCAGTAGCGGGAGACCCTTATCCGCGCGAGCAGTACTTC.

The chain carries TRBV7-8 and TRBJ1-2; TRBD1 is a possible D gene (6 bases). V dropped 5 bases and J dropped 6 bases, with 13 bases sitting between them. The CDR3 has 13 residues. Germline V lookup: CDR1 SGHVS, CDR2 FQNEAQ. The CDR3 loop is CASSPVRGNGYTF. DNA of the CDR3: TGTGCCAGCAGCCCCGTGAGGGGGAATGGCTACACCTTC.

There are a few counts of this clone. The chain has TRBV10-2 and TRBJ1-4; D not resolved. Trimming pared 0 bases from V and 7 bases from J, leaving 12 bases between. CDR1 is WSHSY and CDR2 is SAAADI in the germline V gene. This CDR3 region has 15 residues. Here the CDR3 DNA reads TGCGCCAGCAGTGAGTCGGCGGGGTGGGGTGAAAAACTGTTTTTT. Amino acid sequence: CASSESAGWGEKLFF.

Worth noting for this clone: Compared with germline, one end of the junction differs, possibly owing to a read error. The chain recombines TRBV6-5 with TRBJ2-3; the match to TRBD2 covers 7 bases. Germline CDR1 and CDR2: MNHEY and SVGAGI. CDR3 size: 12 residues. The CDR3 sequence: CASSAGGWGTNF. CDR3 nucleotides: TGTGCCAGCAGCGCCGGGGGGTGGGGAACGAATTTT.

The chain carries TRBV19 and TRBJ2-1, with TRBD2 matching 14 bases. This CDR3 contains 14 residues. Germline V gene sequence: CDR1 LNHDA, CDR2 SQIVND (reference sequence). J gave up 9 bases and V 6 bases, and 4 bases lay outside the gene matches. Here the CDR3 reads CASRGLAGVSEQFF. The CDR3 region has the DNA TGTGCCAGTAGGGGACTAGCGGGAGTAAGTGAGCAGTTCTTC.

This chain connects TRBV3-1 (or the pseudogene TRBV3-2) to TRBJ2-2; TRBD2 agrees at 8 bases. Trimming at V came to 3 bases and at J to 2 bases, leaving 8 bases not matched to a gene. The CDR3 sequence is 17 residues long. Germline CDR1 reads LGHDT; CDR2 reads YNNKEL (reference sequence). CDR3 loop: CASSQARTSINTGELFF. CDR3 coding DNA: TGTGCCAGCAGCCAGGCAAGGACTAGCATAAACACCGGGGAGCTGTTTTTT.

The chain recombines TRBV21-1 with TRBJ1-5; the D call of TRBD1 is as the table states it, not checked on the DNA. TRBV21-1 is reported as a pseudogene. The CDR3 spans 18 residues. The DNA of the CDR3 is TGTGCCAGCAGCAAAGCGCGGGAATCCAGGGGGCGAAATCAGCCCCAGCATTTT. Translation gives CASSKARESRGRNQPQHF.

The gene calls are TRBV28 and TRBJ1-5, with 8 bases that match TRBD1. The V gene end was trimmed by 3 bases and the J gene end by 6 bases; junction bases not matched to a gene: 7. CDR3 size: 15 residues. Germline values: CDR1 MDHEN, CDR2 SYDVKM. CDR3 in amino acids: CASSFGHRGFQPQHF. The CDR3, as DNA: TGTGCCAGCAGTTTCGGGCACAGGGGGTTTCAGCCCCAGCATTTT.

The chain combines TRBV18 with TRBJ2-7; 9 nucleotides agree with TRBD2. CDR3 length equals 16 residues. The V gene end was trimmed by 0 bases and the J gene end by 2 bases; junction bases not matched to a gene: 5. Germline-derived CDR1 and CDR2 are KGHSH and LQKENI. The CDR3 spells CASSPPGLASPYEQYF. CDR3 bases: TGTGCCAGCTCACCACCGGGACTAGCATCGCCCTACGAGCAGTACTTC.

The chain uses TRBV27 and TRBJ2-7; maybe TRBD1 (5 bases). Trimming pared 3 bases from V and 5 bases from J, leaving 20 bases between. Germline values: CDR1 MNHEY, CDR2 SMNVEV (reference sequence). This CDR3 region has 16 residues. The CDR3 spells CASSLEPGQGGHEQYF. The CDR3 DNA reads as TGTGCCAGCAGTTTGGAGCCCGGGCAGGGCGGCCACGAGCAGTACTTC.

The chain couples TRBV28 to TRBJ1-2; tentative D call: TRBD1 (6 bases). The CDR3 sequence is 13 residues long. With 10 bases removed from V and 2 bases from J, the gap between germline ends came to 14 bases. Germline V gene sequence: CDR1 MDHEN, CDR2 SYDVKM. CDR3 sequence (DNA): TGTGCCACTCGGGGGGGCCTCAACTATGGCTACACCTTC. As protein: CATRGGLNYGYTF.

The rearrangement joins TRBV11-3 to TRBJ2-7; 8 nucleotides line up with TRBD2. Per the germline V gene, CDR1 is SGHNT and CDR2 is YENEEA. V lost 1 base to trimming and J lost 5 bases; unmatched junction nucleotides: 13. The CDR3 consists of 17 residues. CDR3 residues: CASSLGVPGTSVHEQYF. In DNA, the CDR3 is TGTGCCAGCAGCTTAGGGGTCCCCGGGACTAGTGTTCACGAGCAGTACTTC. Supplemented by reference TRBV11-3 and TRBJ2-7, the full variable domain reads EAGVVQSPRYKIIEKKQPVAFWCNPISGHNTLYWYLQNLGQGPELLIRYENEEAVDDSQLPKDRFSAERLKGVDSTLKIQPAELGDSAVYLCASSLGVPGTSVHEQYFGPGTRLTVT.

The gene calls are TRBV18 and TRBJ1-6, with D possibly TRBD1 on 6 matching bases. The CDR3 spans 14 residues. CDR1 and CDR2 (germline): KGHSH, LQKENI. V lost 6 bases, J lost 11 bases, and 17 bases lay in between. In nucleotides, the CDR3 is TGTGCCAGCTCGGGGGACAACCAGGGCACACCCCTCCACTTT. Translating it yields CASSGDNQGTPLHF. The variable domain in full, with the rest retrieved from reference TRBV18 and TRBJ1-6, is NAGVMQNPRHLVRRRGQEARLRCSPMKGHSHVYWYRQLPEEGLKFMVYLQKENIIDESGMPKERFSAEFPKEGPSILRIQQVVRGDSAAYFCASSGDNQGTPLHFGNGTRLTVT.

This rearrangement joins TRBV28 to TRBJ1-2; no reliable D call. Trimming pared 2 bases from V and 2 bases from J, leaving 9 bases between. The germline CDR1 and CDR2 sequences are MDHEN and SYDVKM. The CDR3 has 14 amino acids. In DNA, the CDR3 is TGTGCCAGCAGTTTACAGGCCGTAAACTATGGCTACACCTTC. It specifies CASSLQAVNYGYTF.

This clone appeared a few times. This CDR3 is CASSPGRWDRGIHEQYF. CDR3 sequence (DNA): TGTGCCAGCAGCCCTGGGCGGTGGGACAGGGGTATCCACGAGCAGTACTTC. This chain uses TRBV7-9 with TRBJ2-7; the match to TRBD1 covers 10 bases. This CDR3 has 17 amino acids. The junction had 15 bases not matched to a gene; V was cut back by 5 bases and J by 5 bases. Germline lookup yields CDR1 SEHNR and CDR2 FQNEAQ (reference sequence).

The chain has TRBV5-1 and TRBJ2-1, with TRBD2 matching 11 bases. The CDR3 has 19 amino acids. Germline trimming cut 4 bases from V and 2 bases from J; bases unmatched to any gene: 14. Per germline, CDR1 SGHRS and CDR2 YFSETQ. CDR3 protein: CASSPSGTSGAKTYNEQFF. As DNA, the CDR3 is TGCGCCAGCAGCCCGTCCGGGACTAGCGGAGCCAAAACCTACAATGAGCAGTTCTTC.

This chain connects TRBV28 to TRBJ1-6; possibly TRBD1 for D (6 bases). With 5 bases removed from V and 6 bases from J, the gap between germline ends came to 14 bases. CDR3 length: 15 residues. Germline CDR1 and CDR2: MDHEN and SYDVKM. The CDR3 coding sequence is TGTGCCAGCAGTCCGCCGGGACACGCTAATTCACCCCTCCACTTT. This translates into CASSPPGHANSPLHF.

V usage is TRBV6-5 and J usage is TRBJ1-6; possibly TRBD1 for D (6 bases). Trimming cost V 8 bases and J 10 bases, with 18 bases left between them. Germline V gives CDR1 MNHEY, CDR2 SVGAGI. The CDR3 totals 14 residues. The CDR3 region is CASLSRTAGSPLHF. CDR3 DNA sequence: TGTGCCAGCCTTTCTCGGACAGCCGGATCACCCCTCCACTTT.

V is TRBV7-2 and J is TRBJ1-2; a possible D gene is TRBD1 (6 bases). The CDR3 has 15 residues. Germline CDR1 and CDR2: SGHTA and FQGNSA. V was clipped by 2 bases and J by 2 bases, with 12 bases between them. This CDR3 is CASSLNRVPNYGYTF. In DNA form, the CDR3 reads TGTGCCAGCAGCTTAAACAGGGTTCCAAACTATGGCTACACCTTC.